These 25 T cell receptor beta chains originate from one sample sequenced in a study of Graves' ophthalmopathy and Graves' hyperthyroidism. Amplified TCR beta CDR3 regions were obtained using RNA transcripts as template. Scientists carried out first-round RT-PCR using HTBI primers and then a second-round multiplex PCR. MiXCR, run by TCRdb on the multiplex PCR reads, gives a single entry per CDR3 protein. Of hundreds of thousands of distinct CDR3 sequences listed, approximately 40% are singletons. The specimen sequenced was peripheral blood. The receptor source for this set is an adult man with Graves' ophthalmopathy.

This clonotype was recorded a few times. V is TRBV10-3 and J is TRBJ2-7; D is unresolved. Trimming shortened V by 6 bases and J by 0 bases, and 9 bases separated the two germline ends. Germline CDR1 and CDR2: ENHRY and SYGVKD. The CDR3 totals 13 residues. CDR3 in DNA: TGTGCCATCAGCGACCGTTACTCCTACGAGCAGTACTTC. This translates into CAISDRYSYEQYF.

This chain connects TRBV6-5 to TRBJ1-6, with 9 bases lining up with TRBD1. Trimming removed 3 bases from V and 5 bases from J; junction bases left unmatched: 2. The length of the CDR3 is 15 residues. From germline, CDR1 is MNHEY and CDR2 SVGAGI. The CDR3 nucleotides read TGTGCCAGCAGTTATCGGACAGGGGATAATTCACCCCTCCACTTT. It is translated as CASSYRTGDNSPLHF.

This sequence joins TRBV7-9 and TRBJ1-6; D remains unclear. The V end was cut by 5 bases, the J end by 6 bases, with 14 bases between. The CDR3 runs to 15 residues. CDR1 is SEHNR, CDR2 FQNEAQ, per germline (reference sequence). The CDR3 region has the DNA TGTGCCAGCAGCCTGGTTCGGCTTGCTAATTCACCCCTCCACTTT. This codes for CASSLVRLANSPLHF.

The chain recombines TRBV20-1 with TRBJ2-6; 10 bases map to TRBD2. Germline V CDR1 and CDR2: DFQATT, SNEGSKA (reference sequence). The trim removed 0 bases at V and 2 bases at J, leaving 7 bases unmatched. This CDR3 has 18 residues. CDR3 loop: CSARDYEGLAAGANVLTF. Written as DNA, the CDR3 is TGCAGTGCTAGAGATTATGAAGGACTAGCGGCTGGGGCCAACGTCCTGACTTTC.

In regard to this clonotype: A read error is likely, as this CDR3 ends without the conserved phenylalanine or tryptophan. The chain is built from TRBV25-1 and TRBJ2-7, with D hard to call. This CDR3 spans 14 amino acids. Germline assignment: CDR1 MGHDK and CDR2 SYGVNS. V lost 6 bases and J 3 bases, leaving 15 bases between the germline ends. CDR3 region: CASSLALLHYEQYL. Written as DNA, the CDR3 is TGTGCCAGCAGCTTGGCCCTACTCCACTACGAGCAGTACCTC.

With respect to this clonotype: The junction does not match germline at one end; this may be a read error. CDR3 sequence: CANSADVNGADTQYF. The CDR3 DNA sequence: TGCGCCAACAGTGCCGATGTGAACGGCGCAGATACGCAGTATTTT. The V gene is TRBV10-1, the J gene TRBJ2-3; unclear D gene. There are 15 residues in the CDR3. Germline V gene lookup returns CDR1 WNHNN and CDR2 SYGVQD (reference sequence).

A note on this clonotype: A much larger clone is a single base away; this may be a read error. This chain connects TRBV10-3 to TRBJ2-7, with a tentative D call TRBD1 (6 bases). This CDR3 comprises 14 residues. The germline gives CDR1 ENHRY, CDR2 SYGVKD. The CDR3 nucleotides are TGTGCCATCAGTGAAACAGGGAGCTCCTACGAGCAGTGCTTC. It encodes CAISETGSSYEQCF.

The CDR3 DNA reads TGTGCCACCAGCAGAGAGGGCGGGAGCTACGAGCAGTACTTC. It encodes CATSREGGSYEQYF. This rearrangement joins TRBV15 to TRBJ2-7, with 7 nucleotides matching TRBD2. Germline V gene lookup returns CDR1 LNHNV and CDR2 YYDKDF (reference sequence). V shed 0 bases and J 3 bases; nucleotides not matched to a gene: 2. The CDR3 contains 14 residues. Full variable domain (rest looked up from reference TRBV15 and TRBJ2-7): DAMVIQNPRYQVTQFGKPVTLSCSQTLNHNVMYWYQQKSSQAPKLLFHYYDKDFNNEADTPDNFQSRRPNTSFCFLDIRSPGLGDTAMYLCATSREGGSYEQYFGPGTRLTVT.

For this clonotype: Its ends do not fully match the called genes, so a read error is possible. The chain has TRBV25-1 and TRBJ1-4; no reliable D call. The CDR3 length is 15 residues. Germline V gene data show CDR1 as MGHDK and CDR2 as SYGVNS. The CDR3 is CASSQYTSTSEKLFF. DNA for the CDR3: TGCGCCAGCAGCCAATACACCTCAACCTCCGAAAAACTGTTTTTT.

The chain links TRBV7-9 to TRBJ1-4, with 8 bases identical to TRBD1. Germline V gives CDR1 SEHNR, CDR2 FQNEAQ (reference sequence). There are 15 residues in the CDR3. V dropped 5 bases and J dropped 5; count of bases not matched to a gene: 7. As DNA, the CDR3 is TGTGCCAGCAGCCTGGCAGGGGGCAGAAATGAAAAACTGTTTTTT. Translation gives CASSLAGGRNEKLFF.

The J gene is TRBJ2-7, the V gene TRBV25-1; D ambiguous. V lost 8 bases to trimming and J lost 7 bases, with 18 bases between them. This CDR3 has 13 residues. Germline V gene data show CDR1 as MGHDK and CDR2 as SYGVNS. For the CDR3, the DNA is TGTGCCAGCTCACCCGAACAACAAAGGGAGCAGTACTTC. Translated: CASSPEQQREQYF.

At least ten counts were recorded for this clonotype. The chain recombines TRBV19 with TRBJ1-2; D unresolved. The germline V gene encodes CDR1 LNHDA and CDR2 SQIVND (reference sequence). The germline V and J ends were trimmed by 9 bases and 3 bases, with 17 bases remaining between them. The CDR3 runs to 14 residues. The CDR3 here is CARGNDYPYYGYTF. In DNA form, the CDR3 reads TGTGCCAGAGGAAACGACTACCCCTACTATGGCTACACCTTC.

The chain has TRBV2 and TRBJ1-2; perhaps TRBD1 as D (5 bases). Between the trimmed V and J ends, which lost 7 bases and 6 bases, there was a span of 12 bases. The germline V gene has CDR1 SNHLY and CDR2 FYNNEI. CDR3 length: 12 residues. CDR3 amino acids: CASNRQIDGYTF. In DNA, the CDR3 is TGTGCCAGCAATAGACAGATAGATGGCTACACCTTC.

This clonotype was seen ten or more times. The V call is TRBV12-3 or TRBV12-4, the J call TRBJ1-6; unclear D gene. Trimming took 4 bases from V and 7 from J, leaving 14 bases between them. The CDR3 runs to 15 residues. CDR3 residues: CASSSPGYRNSPLHF. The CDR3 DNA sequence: TGTGCCAGCAGTTCACCGGGTTATCGGAATTCACCCCTCCACTTT.

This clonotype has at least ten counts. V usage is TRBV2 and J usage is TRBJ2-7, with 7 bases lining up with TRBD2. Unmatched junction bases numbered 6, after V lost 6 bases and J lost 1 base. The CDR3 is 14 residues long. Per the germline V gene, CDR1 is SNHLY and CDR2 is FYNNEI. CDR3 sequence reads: CASREREGSYEQYF. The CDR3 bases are TGTGCCAGCAGAGAGCGGGAAGGTTCCTACGAGCAGTACTTC.

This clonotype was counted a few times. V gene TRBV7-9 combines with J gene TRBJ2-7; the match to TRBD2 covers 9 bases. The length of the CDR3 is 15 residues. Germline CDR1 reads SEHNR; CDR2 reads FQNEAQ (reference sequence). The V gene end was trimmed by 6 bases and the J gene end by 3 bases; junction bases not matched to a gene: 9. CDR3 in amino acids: CASRGLAGVGYEQYF. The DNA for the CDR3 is TGTGCCAGCAGGGGGTTAGCGGGAGTCGGCTACGAGCAGTACTTC.

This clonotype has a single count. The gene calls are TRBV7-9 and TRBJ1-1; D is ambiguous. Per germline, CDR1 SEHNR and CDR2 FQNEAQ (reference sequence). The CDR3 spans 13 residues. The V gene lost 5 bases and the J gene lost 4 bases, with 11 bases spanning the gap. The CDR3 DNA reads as TGTGCCAGCAGCACCAGGACGGGCACTGAAGCTTTCTTT. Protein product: CASSTRTGTEAFF.

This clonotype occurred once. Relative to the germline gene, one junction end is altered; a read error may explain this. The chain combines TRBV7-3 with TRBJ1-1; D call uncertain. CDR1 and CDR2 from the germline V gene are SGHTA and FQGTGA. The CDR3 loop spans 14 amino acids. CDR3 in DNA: TGTGCCAGCAGCGTAGCCAGTTTGAACACTGGAGCTTTCTTT. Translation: CASSVASLNTGAFF.

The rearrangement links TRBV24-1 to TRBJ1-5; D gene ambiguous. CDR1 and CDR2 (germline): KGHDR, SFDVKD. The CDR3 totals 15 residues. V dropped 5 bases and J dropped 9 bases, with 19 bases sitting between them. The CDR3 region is CATSAEREGPRPQHF. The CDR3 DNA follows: TGTGCCACCAGTGCTGAGAGGGAGGGTCCACGGCCCCAGCATTTT.

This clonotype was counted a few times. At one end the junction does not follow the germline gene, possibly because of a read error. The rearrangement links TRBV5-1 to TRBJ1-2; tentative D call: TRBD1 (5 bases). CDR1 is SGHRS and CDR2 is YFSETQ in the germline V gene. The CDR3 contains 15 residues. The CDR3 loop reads CASSFGGDGFYGYTF. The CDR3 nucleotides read TGTGCCAGCAGCTTCGGAGGGGACGGATTCTATGGCTACACCTTC.

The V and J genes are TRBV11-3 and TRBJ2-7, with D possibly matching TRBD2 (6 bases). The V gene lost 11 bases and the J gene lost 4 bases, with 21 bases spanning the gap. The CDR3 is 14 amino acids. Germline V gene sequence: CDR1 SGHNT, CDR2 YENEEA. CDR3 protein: CAWSGPPRGYEQYF. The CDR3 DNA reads TGTGCCTGGAGCGGGCCCCCCCGGGGGTACGAGCAGTACTTC. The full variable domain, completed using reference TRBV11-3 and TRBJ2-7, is EAGVVQSPRYKIIEKKQPVAFWCNPISGHNTLYWYLQNLGQGPELLIRYENEEAVDDSQLPKDRFSAERLKGVDSTLKIQPAELGDSAVYLCAWSGPPRGYEQYFGPGTRLTVT.

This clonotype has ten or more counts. The CDR3 reads CASSPSLAQYF. The CDR3 bases are TGTGCCAGCAGCCCTAGTTTGGCCCAGTACTTC. The chain recombines TRBV11-2 with TRBJ2-5; no firm D call. Between the trimmed V and J ends, which lost 5 bases and 9 bases, there was a span of 10 bases. Per the germline V gene, CDR1 is SGHAT and CDR2 is FQNNGV. There are 11 residues in the CDR3.

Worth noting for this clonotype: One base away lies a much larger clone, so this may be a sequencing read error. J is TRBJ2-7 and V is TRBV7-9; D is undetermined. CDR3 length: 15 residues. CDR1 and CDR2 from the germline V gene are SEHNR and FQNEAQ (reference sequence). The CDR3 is CAGSSPDAPSYEQYF. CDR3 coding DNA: TGTGCCGGCAGCTCACCAGACGCTCCTTCCTACGAGCAGTACTTC.

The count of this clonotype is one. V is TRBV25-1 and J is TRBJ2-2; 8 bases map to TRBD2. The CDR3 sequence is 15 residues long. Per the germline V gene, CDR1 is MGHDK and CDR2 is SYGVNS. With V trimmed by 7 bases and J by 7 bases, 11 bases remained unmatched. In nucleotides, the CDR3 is TGTGCCAGCACCCCACCGGGAGGGGTTTACGGGGAGCTGTTTTTT. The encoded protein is CASTPPGGVYGELFF.

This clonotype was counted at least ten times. The CDR3 DNA follows: TGTGCCAGCAGCTTACTGGGGCCCTATGGCTACACCTTC. Translated, it gives CASSLLGPYGYTF. The J gene is TRBJ1-2, the V gene TRBV11-2, with D maybe TRBD1 (5 bases). Germline V gene sequence: CDR1 SGHAT, CDR2 FQNNGV. Trimming took off 2 bases at V and 4 bases at J, with 8 bases between the two ends. This CDR3 is 13 amino acids long.